Listed below are T cell receptor beta chains from one sample, sequenced in a study of blood T cell repertoires in COVID-19. The method was immunoSEQ multiplex PCR; TCRdb's version includes in-frame clones alone and lacks a portion of them. This repertoire shows roughly 180,000 clones, under 85% found once; its top ten account for about 6.9%. The sequencing sample was made of peripheral blood. These receptors were collected from a man at least 80 years old with COVID-19, enrolled during active disease. CDR3s include the opening cysteine and the closing phenylalanine or tryptophan.

v_call: TRBV15; cdr3_aa: CATSAGIHTYEQYF
v_call: TRBV7-9; cdr3_aa: CASSLGGPPGPNYGYTF
v_call: TRBV5-4; cdr3_aa: CASSLAGGRSNEQFF
v_call: TRBV18; cdr3_aa: CASSPRGSDIQYF
v_call: TRBV3-1/TRBV3-2; cdr3_aa: CASSQGQWRAFF
v_call: TRBV19; cdr3_aa: CASSPWTGDYGYTF
v_call: TRBV19; cdr3_aa: CASSIQGLGNQPQHF
v_call: TRBV6-5; cdr3_aa: CASRRTTTNEKLFF
v_call: TRBV9; cdr3_aa: CASSVGQFSGNTIYF
v_call: TRBV7-3; cdr3_aa: CATSRDRRNEQFF
v_call: TRBV5-1; cdr3_aa: CASSLGEFYGYTF
v_call: TRBV10-3; cdr3_aa: CAISDQGSGTGELFF
v_call: TRBV6-1; cdr3_aa: CASSGERGRLATNEKLFF
v_call: TRBV4-1; cdr3_aa: CASSQGPRTGRRNIQYF
v_call: TRBV18; cdr3_aa: CASSQTNTGELFF
v_call: TRBV5-1; cdr3_aa: CASSLGTLQETQYF
v_call: TRBV20-1; cdr3_aa: CSVIFTDTQYF
v_call: TRBV4-3; cdr3_aa: CASSQDLDRENYTF
v_call: TRBV6-2/TRBV6-3; cdr3_aa: CASSYSLGLAVGNEQFF
v_call: TRBV19; cdr3_aa: CASRSEGDEQYF
v_call: TRBV19; cdr3_aa: CASSTTTWTGMGYTF
v_call: TRBV4-1; cdr3_aa: CASSRGGLVLSYNEQFF
v_call: TRBV5-6; cdr3_aa: CASSRTANYGYTF
v_call: TRBV7-8; cdr3_aa: CASSLLRTGAGNAFF
v_call: TRBV3-1/TRBV3-2; cdr3_aa: CASSDLQVNMNTEAFF
v_call: TRBV11-3; cdr3_aa: CASSRGSYEQYF
v_call: TRBV7-3; cdr3_aa: CASSSRPRSDSPLHF
v_call: TRBV2; cdr3_aa: CASSEEADSEQYF
v_call: TRBV2; cdr3_aa: CASSVNRGPYEQYF
v_call: TRBV5-1; cdr3_aa: CASSLGQHRNTIYF
v_call: TRBV7-6; cdr3_aa: CASSSGQGLNTEAFF
v_call: TRBV11-2; cdr3_aa: CASGPEGQGPDTQYF
v_call: TRBV5-5; cdr3_aa: CASSPGWGRGPYGYTF